This entry lists 9 T cell receptor beta chains sequenced from one sample in a study of type 1 regulatory T cells. One entry per CDR3 protein, called by TCRdb with MiXCR from the reads. There are approximately 90,000 distinct CDR3 sequences in the sample; 31% occur only once, and roughly 2.2% lies in the top ten. The source material was CD4+ T cells, either the whole sample or a sorted fraction (not recorded which). The receptors stem from a human donor in good health.

This clonotype was seen a handful of times. The chain couples TRBV6-1 to TRBJ2-7; no reliable D call. CDR3 length: 13 amino acids. V lost 7 bases, J lost 2 bases, and 12 bases lay in between. CDR1 is MNHNS, CDR2 SASEGT, per germline. CDR3 coding DNA: TGTGCCAGCACCTCCCGGGTCCCCTACGAGCAGTACTTC. It translates to CASTSRVPYEQYF.

This clonotype was counted a few times. V is TRBV14 and J is TRBJ2-7; D may correspond to TRBD1 or TRBD2 (5 bases each). The germline gives CDR1 SGHDN, CDR2 FVKESK. The CDR3 spans 14 residues. V lost 0 bases to trimming and J lost 13 bases, with 19 bases between them. The CDR3 nucleotides are TGTGCCAGCAGCCAAGATCGGGCAGGGAGATTTCCCTACTTC. Its protein is CASSQDRAGRFPYF.

The chain is built from TRBV5-1 and TRBJ2-1; 8 nucleotides line up with TRBD2. V lost 0 bases and J lost 3; bases outside the gene matches: 2. The CDR3 length is 15 residues. Germline CDR1 reads SGHRS; CDR2 reads YFSETQ. The CDR3 here is CASSLGAGDYNEQFF. For the CDR3, the DNA is TGCGCCAGCAGCTTGGGAGCGGGGGACTACAATGAGCAGTTCTTC.

This clonotype occurred a few times. The chain employs TRBV3-1 and TRBJ1-4, with D possibly matching TRBD1 (5 bases). This CDR3 is built from 14 residues. The ends were cut back, 4 bases at V and 2 bases at J, with 8 bases in the middle. The V gene's germline CDR1 is LGHDT and CDR2 YNNKEL (reference sequence). CDR3 sequence: CASSLRDTNEKLFF. The CDR3 coding sequence is TGTGCCAGCAGCCTCCGGGACACTAATGAAAAACTGTTTTTT.

This clonotype was found a few times. Here the CDR3 reads CASSRFAGGFNEQFF. The CDR3 DNA is TGTGCCAGCAGTCGCTTTGCGGGAGGTTTCAATGAGCAGTTCTTC. The chain links TRBV7-7 to TRBJ2-1, with 8 nucleotides matching TRBD2. Germline CDR1 and CDR2: SSHAT and FNYEAQ (reference sequence). CDR3 length: 15 amino acids. V was clipped by 6 bases and J by 6 bases; unmatched bases: 10.

This clonotype has at least ten counts. The chain employs TRBV7-2 and TRBJ2-3; D gene ambiguous. The CDR3 spans 14 residues. Trimming cost V 5 bases and J 0 bases, with 9 bases left between them. Germline V gene data show CDR1 as SGHTA and CDR2 as FQGNSA. The CDR3: CASSPDASTDTQYF. Written as DNA, the CDR3 is TGTGCCAGCAGCCCCGACGCGAGCACAGATACGCAGTATTTT.

This clonotype was recorded a few times. The rearrangement joins TRBV3-1 to TRBJ1-5; D not certain. Germline loops: CDR1 LGHDT, CDR2 YNNKEL (reference sequence). The CDR3 has 13 residues. V was pared by 4 bases and J by 4 bases, with 8 bases between. CDR3 DNA sequence: TGTGCCAGCAGCCCCTGGGAGAATCAGCCCCAGCATTTT. This encodes CASSPWENQPQHF.

This clonotype came up a few times. V gene TRBV30 combines with J gene TRBJ1-4; D is unresolved. Germline assignment: CDR1 GTSNPN and CDR2 SVGIG (reference sequence). V was shortened by 6 bases and J by 0 bases, with 11 bases between the two germline ends. The CDR3 has 14 residues. CDR3 in DNA: TGTGCCTGTCGAATGGGAGCAACTAATGAAAAACTGTTTTTT. Translation: CACRMGATNEKLFF.

A remark on this clonotype: A much larger clone lies a single base off, so this may be a read error. V usage is TRBV5-1 and J usage is TRBJ2-1; 10 bases map to TRBD1. Germline CDR1 SGHRS, CDR2 YFSETQ. The CDR3 loop spans 12 amino acids. The chain's CDR3 is CASSGQGDEQLF. The CDR3 DNA reads as TGCGCCAGCAGCGGACAGGGGGATGAGCAGCTCTTC.